A selection of T cell receptor beta chains follows, all from one sample in a study of T cells in localized non-small cell lung cancer. Using immunoSEQ multiplex PCR, the repertoire was profiled, and TCRdb retains in-frame clones only, with some absent. The sample has about 46,000 clones, about 76% seen once; the top ten hold approximately 17%. This specimen consisted of peripheral blood mononuclear cells, obtained before any cancer treatment. The receptors shown here come from a man aged 40 to 70 with stage III lung adenocarcinoma. Both conserved end residues are part of each CDR3. Fields, in order: CDR3 protein, CDR3 DNA, J gene, V gene, D gene, clone size. The D gene is left open where the match is weak. A clone size is listed for some rows: how often the clone was seen (once, few, many), or a class if it is expanded.

CDR3: CASRLDRWGSYEQYF
DNA: TGTGCCAGCAGACTCGACAGGTGGGGCTCCTACGAGCAGTACTTC
J: TRBJ2-7
V: TRBV2
D: .
size: .

CDR3: CASSSGQTGTFF
DNA: TGTGCCAGCAGTTCCGGACAGACAGGGACTTTCTTT
J: TRBJ1-1
V: TRBV6-6
D: TRBD1
size: .

CDR3: CASSLARTTDTQYF
DNA: TGTGCCAGCAGCTTGGCCAGGACGACAGATACGCAGTATTTT
J: TRBJ2-3
V: TRBV7-8
D: .
size: .

CDR3: CASSSSGTGLNEQFF
DNA: TGCGCCAGCAGCTCCTCCGGGACAGGATTGAATGAGCAGTTCTTC
J: TRBJ2-1
V: TRBV5-1
D: TRBD1
size: once

CDR3: CASSEYKWGWGETQYF
DNA: TGTGCCAGCAGTGAATATAAGTGGGGTTGGGGTGAGACCCAGTACTTC
J: TRBJ2-5
V: TRBV25-1
D: .
size: .

CDR3: CASSLGVGSETQYF
DNA: TGTGCCAGCAGCTTGGGGGTGGGCTCGGAGACCCAGTACTTC
J: TRBJ2-5
V: TRBV5-8
D: .
size: medium-sized

CDR3: CSALKGMETQYF
DNA: TGCAGCGCTCTGAAAGGGATGGAGACCCAGTACTTC
J: TRBJ2-5
V: TRBV29-1
D: .
size: few

CDR3: CASSQGFQETQYF
DNA: TGTGCCAGCTCGCAGGGATTCCAAGAGACCCAGTACTTC
J: TRBJ2-5
V: TRBV18
D: .
size: .

CDR3: CASSLVLAGAGETQYF
DNA: TGTGCCAGCAGCTTAGTCCTAGCGGGAGCCGGAGAGACCCAGTACTTC
J: TRBJ2-5
V: TRBV11-1
D: TRBD2
size: .

CDR3: CASSVEGPRNKPGQETQYF
DNA: TGTGCCAGCAGCGTAGAGGGACCCCGCAACAAGCCGGGCCAAGAGACCCAGTACTTC
J: TRBJ2-5
V: TRBV9
D: .
size: .

CDR3: CASSLGGGSALFEAFF
DNA: TGTGCCAGCAGCTTGGGAGGGGGAAGCGCCCTATTTGAAGCTTTCTTT
J: TRBJ1-1
V: TRBV5-4
D: .
size: .

CDR3: CATSRANGGYEQYF
DNA: TGTGCCACCAGCAGAGCAAACGGGGGCTACGAGCAGTACTTC
J: TRBJ2-7
V: TRBV15
D: .
size: .

CDR3: CASSSEGGRAYEQYF
DNA: TGTGCCAGCAGCTCGGAAGGGGGGAGGGCCTACGAGCAGTACTTC
J: TRBJ2-7
V: TRBV7-2
D: .
size: .

CDR3: CASGSGTGYSDTQYF
DNA: TGTGCCAGCGGATCCGGGACAGGGTATTCAGATACGCAGTATTTT
J: TRBJ2-3
V: TRBV27
D: TRBD1
size: once

CDR3: CASSLVPPAMNTEAFF
DNA: TGTGCCAGCAGCTTAGTACCTCCGGCCATGAACACTGAAGCTTTCTTT
J: TRBJ1-1
V: TRBV11-2
D: .
size: .

CDR3: CASGDWGVGETQYF
DNA: TGTGCCAGCGGTGATTGGGGTGTAGGAGAGACCCAGTACTTC
J: TRBJ2-5
V: TRBV2
D: .
size: .

CDR3: CASSELGRSSYEQYF
DNA: TGTGCCAGCAGTGAACTGGGGAGAAGCTCCTACGAGCAGTACTTC
J: TRBJ2-7
V: TRBV6-1
D: .
size: .

CDR3: CAWSVGSWQPQHF
DNA: TGTGCCTGGAGTGTGGGCTCATGGCAGCCCCAGCATTTT
J: TRBJ1-5
V: TRBV30
D: .
size: once

CDR3: CASSSENTGELFF
DNA: TGTGCCAGCAGCAGCGAGAATACCGGGGAGCTGTTTTTT
J: TRBJ2-2
V: TRBV6-5
D: .
size: .

CDR3: CASSEPQETQYF
DNA: TGCGCCAGCAGTGAGCCCCAAGAGACCCAGTACTTC
J: TRBJ2-5
V: TRBV10-2
D: .
size: .

CDR3: CAITPSRGGDTQYF
DNA: TGTGCCATCACCCCGAGCCGCGGGGGGGATACGCAGTATTTT
J: TRBJ2-3
V: TRBV10-3
D: TRBD2
size: .

CDR3: CASSESGGQGSEQYF
DNA: TGCGCCAGCAGTGAGTCTGGGGGACAGGGGAGCGAGCAGTACTTC
J: TRBJ2-7
V: TRBV10-2
D: TRBD1
size: .

CDR3: CASSVGRGNSYEQYF
DNA: TGTGCCAGCAGCGTAGGCAGGGGGAACTCCTACGAGCAGTACTTC
J: TRBJ2-7
V: TRBV9
D: TRBD1
size: .

CDR3: CASSQATSGGITDTQYF
DNA: TGTGCCAGCAGCCAAGCGACTAGCGGGGGTATCACAGATACGCAGTATTTT
J: TRBJ2-3
V: TRBV5-8
D: TRBD2
size: .

CDR3: CASSLRGQGSYEQYF
DNA: TGTGCCAGCAGCTTAAGGGGACAGGGTTCCTACGAGCAGTACTTC
J: TRBJ2-7
V: TRBV11-2
D: TRBD1
size: .

CDR3: CASSGHRDRSLYEQYF
DNA: TGTGCCAGCAGCGGGCACCGGGACAGATCCCTCTACGAGCAGTACTTC
J: TRBJ2-7
V: TRBV21-1
D: .
size: .

CDR3: CASHDTYSYEQYF
DNA: TGTGCCAGCCATGACACCTACTCCTACGAGCAGTACTTC
J: TRBJ2-7
V: TRBV2
D: .
size: .

CDR3: CASNRRTGANTGELFF
DNA: TGTGCCAGCAACCGGAGGACAGGGGCAAACACCGGGGAGCTGTTTTTT
J: TRBJ2-2
V: TRBV2
D: TRBD1
size: once

CDR3: CASSSGLAEQETQYF
DNA: TGTGCCAGCAGCTCGGGACTAGCGGAACAAGAGACCCAGTACTTC
J: TRBJ2-5
V: TRBV11-2
D: TRBD2
size: .

CDR3: CASRVTGGNTDTQYF
DNA: TGTGCCAGCAGAGTGACAGGGGGCAACACAGATACGCAGTATTTT
J: TRBJ2-3
V: TRBV13
D: TRBD1
size: .

CDR3: CASSVQGSSAGELFF
DNA: TGTGCCAGCAGTGTCCAGGGTTCGTCAGCCGGGGAGCTGTTTTTT
J: TRBJ2-2
V: TRBV6-1
D: .
size: .

CDR3: CASSLGFSGAPYEQYF
DNA: TGTGCCAGCAGTTTAGGCTTTTCGGGGGCCCCCTACGAGCAGTACTTC
J: TRBJ2-7
V: TRBV27
D: .
size: .